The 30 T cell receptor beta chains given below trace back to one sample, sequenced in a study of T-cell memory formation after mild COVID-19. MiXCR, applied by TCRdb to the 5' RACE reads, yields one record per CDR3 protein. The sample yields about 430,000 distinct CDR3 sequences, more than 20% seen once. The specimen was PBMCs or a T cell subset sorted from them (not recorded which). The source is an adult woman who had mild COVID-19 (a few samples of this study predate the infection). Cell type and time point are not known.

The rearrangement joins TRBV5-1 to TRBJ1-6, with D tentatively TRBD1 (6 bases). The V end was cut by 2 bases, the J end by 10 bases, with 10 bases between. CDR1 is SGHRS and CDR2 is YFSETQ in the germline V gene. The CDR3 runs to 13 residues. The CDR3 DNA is TGCGCCAGCAGCTTAACAGGGATCTCACCCCTCCACTTT. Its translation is CASSLTGISPLHF.

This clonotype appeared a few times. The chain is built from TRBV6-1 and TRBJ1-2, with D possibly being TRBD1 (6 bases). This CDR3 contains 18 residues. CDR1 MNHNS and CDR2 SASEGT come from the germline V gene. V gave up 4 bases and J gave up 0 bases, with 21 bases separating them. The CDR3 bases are TGTGCCAGCAGTGCTACGCCGACATTGGCAGGGGCTAACTATGGCTACACCTTC. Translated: CASSATPTLAGANYGYTF.

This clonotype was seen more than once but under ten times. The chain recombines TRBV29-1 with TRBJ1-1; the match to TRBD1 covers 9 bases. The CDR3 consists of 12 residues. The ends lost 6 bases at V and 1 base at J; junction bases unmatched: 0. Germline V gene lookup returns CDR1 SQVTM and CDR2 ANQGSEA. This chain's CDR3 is CSVGQGNTEAFF. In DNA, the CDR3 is TGCAGCGTGGGACAGGGGAACACTGAAGCTTTCTTT.

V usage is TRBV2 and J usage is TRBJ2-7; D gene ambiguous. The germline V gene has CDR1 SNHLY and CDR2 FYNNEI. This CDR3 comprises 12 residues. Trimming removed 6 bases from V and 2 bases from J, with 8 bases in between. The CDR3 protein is CASRDLAYEQYF. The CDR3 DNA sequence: TGTGCCAGCAGAGACTTAGCCTACGAGCAGTACTTC.

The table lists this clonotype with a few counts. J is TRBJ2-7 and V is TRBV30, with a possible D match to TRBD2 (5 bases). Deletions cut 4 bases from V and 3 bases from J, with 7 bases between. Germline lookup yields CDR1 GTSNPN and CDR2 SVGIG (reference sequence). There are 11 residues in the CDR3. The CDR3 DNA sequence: TGTGCCTGGACAGGAGGCTACGAGCAGTACTTC. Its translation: CAWTGGYEQYF.

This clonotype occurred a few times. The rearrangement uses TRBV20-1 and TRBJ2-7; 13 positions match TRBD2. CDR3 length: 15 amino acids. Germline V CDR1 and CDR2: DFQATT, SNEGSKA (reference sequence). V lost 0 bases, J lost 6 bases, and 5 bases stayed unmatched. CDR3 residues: CSARDPTSGGFEQYF. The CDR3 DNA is TGCAGTGCTAGAGACCCGACTAGCGGGGGGTTCGAGCAGTACTTC.

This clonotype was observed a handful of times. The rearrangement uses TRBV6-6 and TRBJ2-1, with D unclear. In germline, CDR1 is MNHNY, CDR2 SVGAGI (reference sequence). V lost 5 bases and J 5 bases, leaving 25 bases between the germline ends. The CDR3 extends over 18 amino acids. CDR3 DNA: TGTGCCAGCAGTAACCGCAAAGCAAAAGGGATTTTGGACAATGAGCAGTTCTTC. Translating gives CASSNRKAKGILDNEQFF.

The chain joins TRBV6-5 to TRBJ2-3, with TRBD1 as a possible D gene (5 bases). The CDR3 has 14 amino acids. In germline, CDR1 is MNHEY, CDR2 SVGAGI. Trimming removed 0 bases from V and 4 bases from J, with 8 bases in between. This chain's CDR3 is CASSYSPGSDTQYF. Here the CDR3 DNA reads TGTGCCAGCAGTTACTCTCCAGGGTCAGATACGCAGTATTTT.

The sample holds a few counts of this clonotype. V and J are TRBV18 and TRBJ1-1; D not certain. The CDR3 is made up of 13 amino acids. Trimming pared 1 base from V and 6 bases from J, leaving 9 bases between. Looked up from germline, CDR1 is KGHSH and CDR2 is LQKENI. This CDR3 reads CASSPRSGSEAFF. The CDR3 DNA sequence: TGTGCCAGCTCACCACGCTCCGGATCTGAAGCTTTCTTT.

The CDR3 nucleotides read TGTGCCAGCAGCCACTTGGACCCCGCCTCCGAGCAGTACTTC. It specifies CASSHLDPASEQYF. V is TRBV3-1 and J is TRBJ2-7; D unclear. CDR3 size: 14 residues. V gave up 3 bases and J gave up 6 bases, with 15 bases separating them. The germline CDR1 and CDR2 sequences are LGHDT and YNNKEL (reference sequence).

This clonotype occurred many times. CDR3 DNA sequence: TGTGCCAGTAGTATCACCCCGGCTTCCTACGAGCAGTACTTC. Its protein product is CASSITPASYEQYF. The rearrangement links TRBV19 to TRBJ2-7; D is ambiguous. This CDR3 is built from 14 residues. V lost 3 bases and J 1 base, leaving 10 bases between the germline ends. The V gene's germline CDR1 is LNHDA and CDR2 SQIVND (reference sequence).

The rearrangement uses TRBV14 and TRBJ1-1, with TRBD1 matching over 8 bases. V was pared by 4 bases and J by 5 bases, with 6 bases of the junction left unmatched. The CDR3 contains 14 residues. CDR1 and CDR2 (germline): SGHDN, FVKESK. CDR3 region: CASSLTGGRTEAFF. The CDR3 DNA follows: TGTGCCAGCAGCCTAACAGGGGGGCGAACTGAAGCTTTCTTT.

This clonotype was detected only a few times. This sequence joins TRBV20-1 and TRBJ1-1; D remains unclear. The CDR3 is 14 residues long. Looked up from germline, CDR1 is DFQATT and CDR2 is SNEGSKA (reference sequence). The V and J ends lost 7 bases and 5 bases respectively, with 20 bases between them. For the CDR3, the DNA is TGCAGTGGGTCAAGGCCCGGCGATGGTACTGAAGCTTTCTTT. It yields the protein CSGSRPGDGTEAFF.

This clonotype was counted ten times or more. CDR3 sequence (DNA): TGTGCCAGCAGTGACACAAACCCCGGGGGGGAGACCCAGTACTTC. Its protein is CASSDTNPGGETQYF. The chain has TRBV25-1 and TRBJ2-5, with 7 bases that match TRBD2. The CDR3 runs to 15 residues. CDR1 is MGHDK, CDR2 SYGVNS, per germline. With V trimmed by 3 bases and J by 5 bases, 9 bases remained unmatched.

CDR3 region: CASSKPQAVRTDTQYF. CDR3 DNA: TGTGCCAGCAGCAAACCGCAGGCGGTTCGGACAGATACGCAGTATTTT. The genes are TRBV21-1 and TRBJ2-3. TRBV21-1 is a listed pseudogene. The CDR3 spans 16 residues.

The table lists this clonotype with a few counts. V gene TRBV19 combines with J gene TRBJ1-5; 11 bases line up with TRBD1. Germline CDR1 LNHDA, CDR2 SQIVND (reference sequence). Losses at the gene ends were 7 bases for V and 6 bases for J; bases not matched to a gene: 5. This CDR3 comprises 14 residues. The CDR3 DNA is TGTGCCAGTACCAGGGACAGGGGGAGTCAGCCCCAGCATTTT. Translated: CASTRDRGSQPQHF.

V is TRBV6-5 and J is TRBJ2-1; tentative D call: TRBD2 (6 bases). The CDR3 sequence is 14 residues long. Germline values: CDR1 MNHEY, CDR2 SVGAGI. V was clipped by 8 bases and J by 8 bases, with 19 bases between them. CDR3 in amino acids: CASGSGTPGDEQFF. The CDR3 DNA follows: TGTGCCAGCGGTTCAGGGACTCCCGGAGATGAGCAGTTCTTC.

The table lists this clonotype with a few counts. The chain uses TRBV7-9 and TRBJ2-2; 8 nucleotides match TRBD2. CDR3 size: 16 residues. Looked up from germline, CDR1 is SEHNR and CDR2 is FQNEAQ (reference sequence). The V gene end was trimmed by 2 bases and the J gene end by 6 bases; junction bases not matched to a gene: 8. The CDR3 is CASSLSGGRQAGELFF. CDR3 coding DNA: TGTGCCAGCAGCTTAAGCGGGGGCCGGCAGGCCGGGGAGCTGTTTTTT. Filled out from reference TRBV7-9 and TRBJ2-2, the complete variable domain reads DTGVSQNPRHKITKRGQNVTFRCDPISEHNRLYWYRQTLGQGPEFLTYFQNEAQLEKSRLLSDRFSAERPKGSFSTLEIQRTEQGDSAMYLCASSLSGGRQAGELFFGEGSRLTVL.

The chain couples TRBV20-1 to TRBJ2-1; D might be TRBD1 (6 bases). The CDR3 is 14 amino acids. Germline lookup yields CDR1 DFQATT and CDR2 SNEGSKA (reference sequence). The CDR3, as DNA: TGCAGCGCCATCCGTGGGGGCTGGGGAAATGAGCAGTTCTTC. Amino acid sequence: CSAIRGGWGNEQFF.

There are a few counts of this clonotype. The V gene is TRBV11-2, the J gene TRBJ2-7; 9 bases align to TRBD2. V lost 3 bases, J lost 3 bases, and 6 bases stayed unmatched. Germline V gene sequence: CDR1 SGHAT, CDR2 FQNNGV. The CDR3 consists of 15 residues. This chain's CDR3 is CASSFPGGGGYEQYF. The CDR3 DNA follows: TGTGCCAGCAGCTTTCCAGGCGGGGGGGGCTACGAGCAGTACTTC.

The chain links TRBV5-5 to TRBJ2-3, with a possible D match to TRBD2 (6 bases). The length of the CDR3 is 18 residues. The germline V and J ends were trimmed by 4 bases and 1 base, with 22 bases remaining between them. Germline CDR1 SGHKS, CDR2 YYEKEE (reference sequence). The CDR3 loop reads CASSRVRPGRDGTDTQYF. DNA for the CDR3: TGTGCCAGCAGCCGAGTGCGACCCGGGCGGGACGGCACAGATACGCAGTATTTT.

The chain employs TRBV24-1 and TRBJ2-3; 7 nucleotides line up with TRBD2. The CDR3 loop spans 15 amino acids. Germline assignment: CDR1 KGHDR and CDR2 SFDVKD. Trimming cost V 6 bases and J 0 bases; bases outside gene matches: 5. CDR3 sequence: CATSQNSGSTDTQYF. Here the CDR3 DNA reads TGTGCCACCAGTCAAAATAGCGGGAGCACAGATACGCAGTATTTT.

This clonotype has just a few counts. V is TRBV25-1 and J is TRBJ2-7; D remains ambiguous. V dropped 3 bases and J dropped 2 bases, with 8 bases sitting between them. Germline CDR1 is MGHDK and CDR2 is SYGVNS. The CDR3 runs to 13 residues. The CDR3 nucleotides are TGTGCCAGCAGTGACAACACCGCCTACGAGCAGTACTTC. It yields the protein CASSDNTAYEQYF.

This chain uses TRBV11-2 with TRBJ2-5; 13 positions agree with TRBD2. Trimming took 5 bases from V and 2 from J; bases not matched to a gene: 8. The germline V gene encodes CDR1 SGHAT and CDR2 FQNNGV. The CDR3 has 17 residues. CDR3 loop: CASSTARTSGRQETQYF. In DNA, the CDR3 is TGTGCCAGCAGCACCGCCCGGACTAGCGGGAGACAAGAGACCCAGTACTTC.

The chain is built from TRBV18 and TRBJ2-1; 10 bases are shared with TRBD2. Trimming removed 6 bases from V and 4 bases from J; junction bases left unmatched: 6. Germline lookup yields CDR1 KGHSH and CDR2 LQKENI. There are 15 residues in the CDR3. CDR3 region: CASSPAGGPYNEQFF. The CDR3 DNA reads TGTGCCAGCTCGCCAGCGGGAGGGCCGTACAATGAGCAGTTCTTC.

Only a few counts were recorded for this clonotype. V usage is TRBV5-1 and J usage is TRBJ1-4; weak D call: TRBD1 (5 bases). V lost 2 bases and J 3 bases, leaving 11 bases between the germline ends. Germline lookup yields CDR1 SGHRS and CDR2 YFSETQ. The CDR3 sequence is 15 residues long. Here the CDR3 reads CASSLGRDSNEKLFF. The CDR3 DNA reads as TGCGCCAGCAGCTTAGGGAGGGACTCTAATGAAAAACTGTTTTTT.

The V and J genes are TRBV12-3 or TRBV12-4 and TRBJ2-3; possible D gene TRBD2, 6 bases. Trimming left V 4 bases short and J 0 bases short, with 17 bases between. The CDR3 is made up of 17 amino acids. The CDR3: CASSWYRDWNSTDTQYF. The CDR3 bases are TGTGCCAGCAGTTGGTATAGGGACTGGAATAGCACAGATACGCAGTATTTT.

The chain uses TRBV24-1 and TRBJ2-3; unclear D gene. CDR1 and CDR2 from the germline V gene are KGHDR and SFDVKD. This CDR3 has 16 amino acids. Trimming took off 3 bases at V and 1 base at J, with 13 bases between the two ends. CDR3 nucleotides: TGTGCCACCAGTGATCCCACGGTAGTTGGCACAGATACGCAGTATTTT. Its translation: CATSDPTVVGTDTQYF.

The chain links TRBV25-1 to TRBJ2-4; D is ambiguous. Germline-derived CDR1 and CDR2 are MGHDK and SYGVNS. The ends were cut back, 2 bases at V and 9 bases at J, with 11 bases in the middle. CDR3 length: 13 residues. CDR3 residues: CASSENPGPIQYF. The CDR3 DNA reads TGTGCCAGCAGTGAAAACCCCGGGCCCATTCAGTACTTC.

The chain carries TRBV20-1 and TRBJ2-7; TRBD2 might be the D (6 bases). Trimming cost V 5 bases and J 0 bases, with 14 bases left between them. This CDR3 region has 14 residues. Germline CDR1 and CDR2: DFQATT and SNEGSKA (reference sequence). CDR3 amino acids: CSARGTLSSYEQYF. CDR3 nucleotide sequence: TGCAGTGCTCGCGGGACCCTGAGCTCCTACGAGCAGTACTTC.